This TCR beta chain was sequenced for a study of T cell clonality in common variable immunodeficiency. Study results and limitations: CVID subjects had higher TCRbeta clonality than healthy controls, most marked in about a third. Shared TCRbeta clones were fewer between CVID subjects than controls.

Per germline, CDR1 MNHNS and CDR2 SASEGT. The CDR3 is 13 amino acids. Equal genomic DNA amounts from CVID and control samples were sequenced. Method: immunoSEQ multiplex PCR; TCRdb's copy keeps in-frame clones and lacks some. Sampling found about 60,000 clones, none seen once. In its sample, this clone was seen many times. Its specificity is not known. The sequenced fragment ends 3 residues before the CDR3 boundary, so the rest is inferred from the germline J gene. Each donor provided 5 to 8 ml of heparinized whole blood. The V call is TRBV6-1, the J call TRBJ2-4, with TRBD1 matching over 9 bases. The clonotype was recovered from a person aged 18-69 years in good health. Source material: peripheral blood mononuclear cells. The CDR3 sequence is CASSGTGDQPQYF. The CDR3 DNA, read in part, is TGTGCCAGCAGTGGGACAGGGGATCAGCCT.